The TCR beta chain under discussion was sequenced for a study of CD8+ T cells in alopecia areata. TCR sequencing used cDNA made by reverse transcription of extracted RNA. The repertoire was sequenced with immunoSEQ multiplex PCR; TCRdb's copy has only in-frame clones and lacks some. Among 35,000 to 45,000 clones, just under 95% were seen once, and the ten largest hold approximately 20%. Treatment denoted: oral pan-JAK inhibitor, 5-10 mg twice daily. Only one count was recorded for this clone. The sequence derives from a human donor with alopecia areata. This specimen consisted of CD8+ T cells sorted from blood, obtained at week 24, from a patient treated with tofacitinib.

In DNA, the CDR3 is TGTGCCAGCAGAGCCGGGACAGGGGTGGACAATGAGCAGTTCTTC. It translates to CASRAGTGVDNEQFF. The genes are TRBV2 and TRBJ2-1; 10 bases are shared with TRBD1. After removal of 6 bases from V and 5 bases from J, the junction contained 7 bases not matched to a gene. Germline V lookup: CDR1 SNHLY, CDR2 FYNNEI. CDR3 length equals 15 residues.